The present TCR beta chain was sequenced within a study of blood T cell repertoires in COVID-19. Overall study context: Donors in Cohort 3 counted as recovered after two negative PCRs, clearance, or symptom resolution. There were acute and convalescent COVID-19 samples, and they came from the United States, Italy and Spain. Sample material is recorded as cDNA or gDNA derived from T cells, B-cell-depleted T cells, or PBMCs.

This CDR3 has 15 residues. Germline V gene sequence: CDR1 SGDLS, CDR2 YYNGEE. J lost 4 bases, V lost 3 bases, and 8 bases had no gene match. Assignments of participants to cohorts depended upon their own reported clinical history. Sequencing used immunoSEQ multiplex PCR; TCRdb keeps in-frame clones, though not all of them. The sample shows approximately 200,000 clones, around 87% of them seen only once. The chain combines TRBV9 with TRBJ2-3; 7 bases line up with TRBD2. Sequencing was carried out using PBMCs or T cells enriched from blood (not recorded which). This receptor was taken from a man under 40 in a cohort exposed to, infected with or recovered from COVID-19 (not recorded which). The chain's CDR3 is CASSEAGKDADTQYF. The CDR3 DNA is TGTGCCAGCAGCGAAGCGGGGAAGGACGCAGATACGCAGTATTTT. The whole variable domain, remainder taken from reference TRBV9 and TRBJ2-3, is DSGVTQTPKHLITATGQRVTLRCSPRSGDLSVYWYQQSLDQGLQFLIQYYNGEERAKGNILERFSAQQFPDLHSELNLSSLELGDSALYFCASSEAGKDADTQYFGPGTRLTVL.